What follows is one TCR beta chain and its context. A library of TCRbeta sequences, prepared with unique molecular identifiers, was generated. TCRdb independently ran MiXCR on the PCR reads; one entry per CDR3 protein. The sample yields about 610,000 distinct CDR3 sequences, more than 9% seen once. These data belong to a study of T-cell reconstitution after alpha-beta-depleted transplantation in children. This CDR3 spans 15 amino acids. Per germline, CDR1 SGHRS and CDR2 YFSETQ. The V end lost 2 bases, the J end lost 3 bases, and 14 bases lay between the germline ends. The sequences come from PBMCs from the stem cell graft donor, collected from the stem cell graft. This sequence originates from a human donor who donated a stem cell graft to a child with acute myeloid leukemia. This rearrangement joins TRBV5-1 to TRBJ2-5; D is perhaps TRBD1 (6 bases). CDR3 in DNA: TGCGCCAGCAGCTTAAACACAGGGAGAGAAGAGACCCAGTACTTC. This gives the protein CASSLNTGREETQYF.